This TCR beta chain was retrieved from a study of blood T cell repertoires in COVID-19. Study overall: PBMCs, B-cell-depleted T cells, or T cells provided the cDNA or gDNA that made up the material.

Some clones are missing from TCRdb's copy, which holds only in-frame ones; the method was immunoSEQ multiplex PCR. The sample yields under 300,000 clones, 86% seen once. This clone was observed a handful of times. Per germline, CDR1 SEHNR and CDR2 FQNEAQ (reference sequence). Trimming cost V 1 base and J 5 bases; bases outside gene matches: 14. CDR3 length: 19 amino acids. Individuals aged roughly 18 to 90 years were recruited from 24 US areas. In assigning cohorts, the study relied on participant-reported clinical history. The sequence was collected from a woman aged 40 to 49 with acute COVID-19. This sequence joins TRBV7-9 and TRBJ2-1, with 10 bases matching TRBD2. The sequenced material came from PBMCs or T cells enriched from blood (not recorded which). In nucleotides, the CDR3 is TGTGCCAGCAGCTTAGGCTGGTTAGCGGGAGGAATCTTCAACAATGAGCAGTTCTTC. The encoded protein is CASSLGWLAGGIFNNEQFF.